These T cell receptor beta chains were read from a single sample in a study of control samples from healthy donors and cancer patients. TCRdb's copy holds only in-frame clones and misses some; the assay was immunoSEQ multiplex PCR. The sample contains under 150,000 clones, roughly 92% of which appear only once. Input material: blood. The receptors were gathered from a man under 40 in good health. Each CDR3 is given with its conserved first and last residue.

V: TRBV2; J: TRBJ2-7; CDR3: CASSENGRAWEQYF
V: TRBV7-2; J: TRBJ2-2; CDR3: CASSALWAGELFF
V: TRBV19; J: TRBJ2-7; CDR3: CASSRRDRGNEQYF
V: TRBV2; J: TRBJ2-7; CDR3: CASRRAGRLAAYEQYF
V: TRBV6-5; J: TRBJ2-3; CDR3: CASSYAAGGETDTQYF
V: TRBV7-9; J: TRBJ1-4; CDR3: CASSYGQDSNEKLFF
V: TRBV4-2; J: TRBJ2-7; CDR3: CASSQDEGRQTTYEQYF
V: TRBV24-1; J: TRBJ2-1; CDR3: CATSESGNYNEQFF
V: TRBV6-1; J: TRBJ2-7; CDR3: CASSDRPTGYYEQYF
V: TRBV11-3; J: TRBJ2-6; CDR3: CASGPLQHVSWSGANVLTF
V: TRBV11-2; J: TRBJ1-1; CDR3: CASSVPGETEAFF
V: TRBV11-2; J: TRBJ2-1; CDR3: CASSPWGAGESGTYNEQFF
V: TRBV14; J: TRBJ2-3; CDR3: CASSRRGLGTDTQYF
V: TRBV5-1; J: TRBJ1-1; CDR3: CASSLAGHQVNTEAFF
V: TRBV5-4; J: TRBJ1-2; CDR3: CASSLVDRGSGYTF
V: TRBV5-8; J: TRBJ1-3; CDR3: CASSYRARNTIYF
V: TRBV11-2; J: TRBJ2-1; CDR3: CASSTRTSGGLLHEQFF
V: TRBV12-3/TRBV12-4; J: TRBJ1-2; CDR3: CASSIQGFDGYTF
V: TRBV15; J: TRBJ1-6; CDR3: CATSRDRGSNSPLHF
V: TRBV10-3; J: TRBJ1-2; CDR3: CAISRGSLADYGYTF
V: TRBV28; J: TRBJ1-2; CDR3: CASSEAGGYGYTF
V: TRBV15; J: TRBJ1-4; CDR3: CATSVGATNEKLFF
V: TRBV6-4; J: TRBJ2-3; CDR3: CASSTTSGTDTQYF
V: TRBV24-1; J: TRBJ2-7; CDR3: CATGTGKTYEQYF
V: TRBV3-1/TRBV3-2; J: TRBJ2-1; CDR3: CASSQRLVTSGSHEQFF
V: TRBV7-3; J: TRBJ2-7; CDR3: CASSLPLTDENEGSYEQYF
V: TRBV20-1; J: TRBJ2-7; CDR3: CSANLNDEQYF
V: TRBV15; J: TRBJ1-5; CDR3: CATSRTRDRGNQPQHF
V: TRBV3-1/TRBV3-2; J: TRBJ2-7; CDR3: CASSSRQGYEQYF
V: TRBV6-5; J: TRBJ2-5; CDR3: CASSYEPGRDETQYF
V: TRBV3-1/TRBV3-2; J: TRBJ1-1; CDR3: CASSQDWGPNTEAFF
V: TRBV27; J: TRBJ1-2; CDR3: CASSLYPGTGDGYTF
V: TRBV28; J: TRBJ2-1; CDR3: CASRGGGGRVEQFF
V: TRBV11-2; J: TRBJ2-7; CDR3: CASSRFYYEQYF
V: TRBV24-1; J: TRBJ1-1; CDR3: CATSDFRTGTLTFMNTEAFF
V: TRBV24-1; J: TRBJ2-1; CDR3: CATSASLAAPYNEQFF
V: TRBV29-1; J: TRBJ2-2; CDR3: CSVAALRSTGELFF
V: TRBV6-5; J: TRBJ1-3; CDR3: CASSYSGVDTIYF
V: TRBV19; J: TRBJ1-1; CDR3: CASSSGHQLSHTEAFF
V: TRBV18; J: TRBJ1-3; CDR3: CASSLAGPRGGNTIYF
V: TRBV18; J: TRBJ2-1; CDR3: CASSRGQVTYNEQFF
V: TRBV28; J: TRBJ1-2; CDR3: CASSIPGFLGYTF
V: TRBV4-2; J: TRBJ2-1; CDR3: CASSLPGTSDYNEQFF
V: TRBV28; J: TRBJ1-5; CDR3: CASSSNFPRDRNNQPQHF
V: TRBV2; J: TRBJ2-2; CDR3: CASTLLARNTGELFF
V: TRBV5-1; J: TRBJ2-2; CDR3: CASSEGGGTGELFF
V: TRBV24-1; J: TRBJ2-3; CDR3: CATSDRTSGRAYGTDTQYF
V: TRBV24-1; J: TRBJ2-7; CDR3: CATCQFWGQGVYFFYEQYF